This entry concerns a single TCR beta chain. Antigen unknown. This sample was included in a study of vaccination effects on CD4 cells after COVID-19. Assay: immunoSEQ multiplex PCR; the TCRdb copy retains only in-frame clones and omits some. The table records about 33,000 clones, approximately 76% of them present only once. Viral peptide pools were used in the ViraFEST assay to expand antigen-specific CD4+ T cells, and sequencing came afterward. An approximately 10-day culture period preceded the isolation of CD4+ T cells. Participants got two doses of BNT162b2 or mRNA-1273 vaccine. Every well housed about 1.8 million PBMC, which grew in culture alongside around 10 IU/ml IL-2 and approximately 10 ug/ml peptides. Germline assignment: CDR1 ENHRY and CDR2 SYGVKD. This CDR3 comprises 13 residues.

The receptor was derived from a human donor who received a COVID-19 vaccine. Sequences were derived from CD4+ T cells from PBMCs cultured with HCoV-229E spike peptides, sampled after COVID-19 vaccination. This chain joins TRBV10-3 and TRBJ2-2, with 8 bases fitting TRBD2. CDR3 nucleotides: TGTGGCTCAGCGGGGGTGGGGACCGGGGAGCTGTTTTTT. It encodes CGSAGVGTGELFF.